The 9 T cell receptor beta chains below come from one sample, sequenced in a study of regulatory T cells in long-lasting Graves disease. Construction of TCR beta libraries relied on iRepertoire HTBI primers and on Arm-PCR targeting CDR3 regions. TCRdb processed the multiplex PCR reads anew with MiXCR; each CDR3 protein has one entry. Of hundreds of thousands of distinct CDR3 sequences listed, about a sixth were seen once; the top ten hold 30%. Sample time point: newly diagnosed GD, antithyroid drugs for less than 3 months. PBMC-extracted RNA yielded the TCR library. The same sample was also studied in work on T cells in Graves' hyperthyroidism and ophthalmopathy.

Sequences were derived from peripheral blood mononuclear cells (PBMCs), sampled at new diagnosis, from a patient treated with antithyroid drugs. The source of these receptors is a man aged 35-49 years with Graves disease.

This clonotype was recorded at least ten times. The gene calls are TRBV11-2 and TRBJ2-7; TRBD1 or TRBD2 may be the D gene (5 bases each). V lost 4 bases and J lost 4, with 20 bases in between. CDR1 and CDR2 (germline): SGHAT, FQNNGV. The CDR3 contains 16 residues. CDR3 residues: CASSSQVWGWEYEQYF. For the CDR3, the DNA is TGTGCCAGCAGCTCCCAAGTTTGGGGGTGGGAGTACGAGCAGTACTTC.

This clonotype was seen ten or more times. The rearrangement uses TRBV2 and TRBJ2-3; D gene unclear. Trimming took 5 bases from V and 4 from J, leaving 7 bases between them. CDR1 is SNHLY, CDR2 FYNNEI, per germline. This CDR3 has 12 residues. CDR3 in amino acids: CASSTEADTQYF. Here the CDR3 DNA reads TGTGCCAGCAGTACAGAGGCAGATACGCAGTATTTT.

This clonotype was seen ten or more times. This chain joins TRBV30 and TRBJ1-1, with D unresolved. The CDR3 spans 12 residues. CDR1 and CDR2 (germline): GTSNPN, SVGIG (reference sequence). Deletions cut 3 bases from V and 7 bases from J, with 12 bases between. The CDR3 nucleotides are TGTGCCTGGAGGCCCAGGACCCTTGAAGCTTTCTTT. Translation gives CAWRPRTLEAFF. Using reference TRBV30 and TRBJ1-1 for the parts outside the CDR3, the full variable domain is SQTIHQWPATLVQPVGSPLSLECTVEGTSNPNLYWYRQAAGRGLQLLFYSVGIGQISSEVPQNLSASRPQDRQFILSSKKLLLSDSGFYLCAWRPRTLEAFFGQGTRLTVV.

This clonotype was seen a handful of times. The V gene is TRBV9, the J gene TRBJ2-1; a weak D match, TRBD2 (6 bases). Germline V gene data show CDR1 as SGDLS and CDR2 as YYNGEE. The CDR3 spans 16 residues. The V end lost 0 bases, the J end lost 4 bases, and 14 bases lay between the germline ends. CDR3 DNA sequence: TGTGCCAGCAGCGTAGTGGACGGGGGAATTTACAATGAGCAGTTCTTC. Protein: CASSVVDGGIYNEQFF.

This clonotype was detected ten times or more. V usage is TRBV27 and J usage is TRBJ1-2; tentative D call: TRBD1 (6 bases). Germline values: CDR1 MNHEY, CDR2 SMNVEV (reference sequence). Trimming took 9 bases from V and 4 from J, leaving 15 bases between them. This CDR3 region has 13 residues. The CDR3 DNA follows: TGTGCCAGTTATTCCACAGGGACCTATGGCTACACCTTC. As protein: CASYSTGTYGYTF.

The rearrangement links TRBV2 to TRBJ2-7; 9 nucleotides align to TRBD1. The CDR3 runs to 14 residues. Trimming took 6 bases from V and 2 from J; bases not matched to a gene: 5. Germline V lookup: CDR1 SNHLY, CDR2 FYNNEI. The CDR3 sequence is CASRGTGSAYEQYF. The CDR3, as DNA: TGTGCCAGCAGGGGGACAGGGAGCGCCTACGAGCAGTACTTC. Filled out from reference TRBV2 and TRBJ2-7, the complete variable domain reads EPEVTQTPSHQVTQMGQEVILRCVPISNHLYFYWYRQILGQKVEFLVSFYNNEISEKSEIFDDQFSVERPDGSNFTLKIRSTKLEDSAMYFCASRGTGSAYEQYFGPGTRLTVT.

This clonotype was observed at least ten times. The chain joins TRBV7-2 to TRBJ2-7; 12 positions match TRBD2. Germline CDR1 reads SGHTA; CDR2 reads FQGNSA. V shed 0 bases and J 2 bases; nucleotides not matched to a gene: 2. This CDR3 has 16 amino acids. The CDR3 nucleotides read TGTGCCAGCAGCTTAGCTTCTAGCGGGGGGGCCTACGAGCAGTACTTC. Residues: CASSLASSGGAYEQYF.

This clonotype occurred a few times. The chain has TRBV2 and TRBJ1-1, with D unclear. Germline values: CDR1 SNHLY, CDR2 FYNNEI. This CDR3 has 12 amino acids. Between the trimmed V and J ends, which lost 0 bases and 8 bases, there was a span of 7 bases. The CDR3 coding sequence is TGTGCCAGCAGTGAAGCGCTTCTCGAAGCTTTCTTT. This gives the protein CASSEALLEAFF.

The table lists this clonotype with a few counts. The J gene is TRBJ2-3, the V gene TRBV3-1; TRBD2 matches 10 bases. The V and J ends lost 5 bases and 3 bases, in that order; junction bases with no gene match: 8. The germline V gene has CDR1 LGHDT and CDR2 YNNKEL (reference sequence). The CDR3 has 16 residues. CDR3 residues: CASSSLAGDWTDTQYF. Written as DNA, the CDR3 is TGTGCCAGCAGCTCCCTAGCGGGGGACTGGACAGATACGCAGTATTTT.